These T cell receptor beta chains were read from a single sample in a study of cytomegalovirus exposure and HLA in healthy donors. The method was immunoSEQ multiplex PCR; TCRdb's version includes in-frame clones alone and lacks a portion of them. The sample shows roughly 120,000 clones, and around 2.9% sits with its ten largest clones. The sample taken for sequencing was PBMCs. The receptors stem from a man younger than 45 in good health and CMV-seronegative. The CDR3 runs from the conserved cysteine through the conserved F or W. Fields, in order: V gene, J gene, D gene, CDR3 length, CDR3 DNA, CDR3 protein. D genes are given only for firm matches.

TRBV7-9	TRBJ2-1	NA	13	TGTGCCAGCTTGCGGCTAGCATCTGATGAGCAGTTCTTC	CASLRLASDEQFF
TRBV28	TRBJ2-5	NA	13	TGTGCCAGCACCTCAGGGGTCCCAGAGACCCAGTACTTC	CASTSGVPETQYF
TRBV7-9	TRBJ1-6	NA	15	TGTGCCAGCAGCTTAAGGGAGGCGCGGATTTCACCCCTCCACTTT	CASSLREARISPLHF
TRBV30	TRBJ2-3	TRBD1	15	TGTGCCTGGAGTGTTGGGGACAGGGGGACAGATACGCAGTATTTT	CAWSVGDRGTDTQYF
TRBV7-8	TRBJ1-1	NA	14	TGTGCCAGCAGCTTAGCTTACAGGAACACTGAAGCTTTCTTT	CASSLAYRNTEAFF
TRBV28	TRBJ1-5	TRBD1	16	TGTGCCAGCAGTTTTAGTGACAGGGTCACCTTGCAGCCCCAGCATTTT	CASSFSDRVTLQPQHF
TRBV27	TRBJ1-1	NA	14	TGTGCCAGCAGTCCGGCGGGGGGGTGGACTGAAGCTTTCTTT	CASSPAGGWTEAFF
TRBV5-4	TRBJ2-7	TRBD1	14	TGTGCCAGCAGCCCGGGGACAGGGGGTTCCGAGCAGTACTTC	CASSPGTGGSEQYF
TRBV27	TRBJ2-1	TRBD1	14	TGTGCCAGCGGCTTGGGACAGATCTACAATGAGCAGTTCTTC	CASGLGQIYNEQFF
TRBV2	TRBJ1-5	TRBD1	13	TGTGCCAGCAGCCAGACAGGGAATCAGCCCCAGCATTTT	CASSQTGNQPQHF
TRBV29-1	TRBJ2-7	NA	11	TGCAGCGTTGGTTCCACCTACGAGCAGTACTTC	CSVGSTYEQYF
TRBV11-2	TRBJ2-5	NA	11	TGTGCCAGCACCTCAGGAGAGACCCAGTACTTC	CASTSGETQYF
TRBV25-1	TRBJ1-1	NA	14	TGTGCCAGCAGTGAACGGGACAAGTCTTCGAAAGCTTTCTTT	CASSERDKSSKAFF
TRBV4-1	TRBJ1-6	TRBD1	16	TGCGCCAGCAGCCGGACAGGGAGCTCCTATAATTCACCCCTCCACTTT	CASSRTGSSYNSPLHF
TRBV11-3	TRBJ1-1	NA	14	TGTGCCAGCAGCTTAGGGGCGACGAACACTGAAGCTTTCTTT	CASSLGATNTEAFF
TRBV7-9	TRBJ2-7	NA	14	TGTGCCAGCAGCTTAGATACGGTCTCCTACGAGCAGTACTTC	CASSLDTVSYEQYF
TRBV5-6	TRBJ1-5	TRBD1	16	TGTGCCAGCAGCTACGGACAGGGTGTTAACAATCAGCCCCAGCATTTT	CASSYGQGVNNQPQHF
TRBV28	TRBJ1-5	NA	16	TGTGCCAGCAGTTTATTTAGGAGGAATAGCAATCAGCCCCAGCATTTT	CASSLFRRNSNQPQHF
TRBV6-5	TRBJ1-1	NA	14	TGTGCCAGCAGTGCCGTACAGGAGAACACTGAAGCTTTCTTT	CASSAVQENTEAFF
TRBV29-1	TRBJ2-7	NA	13	TGCAGCGTTGGCGAGGACTCAGGCTCCGAGCAGTACTTC	CSVGEDSGSEQYF
TRBV19	TRBJ2-1	NA	12	TGTGCCAGTAGTACCAGTGGCAATGAGCAGTTCTTC	CASSTSGNEQFF
TRBV7-9	TRBJ2-5	NA	15	TGTGCCAGCAGCCCCCGGAGGGGGGGCCAAGAGACCCAGTACTTC	CASSPRRGGQETQYF
TRBV29-1	TRBJ2-6	TRBD1	17	TGCAGCGCGTTATCCGGGACAGGGGGCTCTGGGGCCAACGTCCTGACTTTC	CSALSGTGGSGANVLTF
TRBV6-1	TRBJ2-1	TRBD2	15	TGTGCCAGCGGACCCGGACTAGGCAGCCACAATGAGCAGTTCTTC	CASGPGLGSHNEQFF
TRBV7-2	TRBJ2-7	TRBD2	15	TGTGCCAGCAGCTTAGCTCGGGAGGCCAACTACGAGCAGTACTTC	CASSLAREANYEQYF
TRBV28	TRBJ2-1	NA	12	TGTGCCAGCACCTCTTGGGGGACAGAGCAGTTCTTC	CASTSWGTEQFF
TRBV4-2	TRBJ1-5	NA	15	TGTGCCAGCAGCCAATCCTACGAGGGAAACCAGCCCCAGCATTTT	CASSQSYEGNQPQHF
TRBV7-2	TRBJ2-7	NA	13	TGTGCCAGCAGCCGGCCCGGGTCCTACGAGCAGTACTTC	CASSRPGSYEQYF
TRBV7-9	TRBJ2-7	TRBD2	13	TGTGCCAGCAGCCCGGCGGGGGGCTACGAGCAGTACTTC	CASSPAGGYEQYF
TRBV28	TRBJ2-5	NA	15	TGTGCCAGCAGTTTCTATAAGGAGTTCGGGGAGACCCAGTACTTC	CASSFYKEFGETQYF
TRBV7-3	TRBJ2-1	NA	14	TGTGCCAGCAGCTTAAGCAGGGGAAACAATGAGCAGTTCTTC	CASSLSRGNNEQFF
TRBV28	TRBJ2-7	NA	18	TGTGCCAGCAGTTTTTCTGGGGCTCGCGGTGCCCTCTCCTACGAGCAGTACTTC	CASSFSGARGALSYEQYF
TRBV6-1	TRBJ1-3	TRBD1	15	TGTGCCAGCAGGGTTGACAGGGTCTCTGGAAACACCATATATTTT	CASRVDRVSGNTIYF
TRBV7-9	TRBJ2-7	NA	14	TGTGCCAGCAGCACAGCGGGCAGCTCCTACGAGCAGTACTTC	CASSTAGSSYEQYF
TRBV10-3	TRBJ2-7	NA	15	TGTGCCATCACCCCAGAGGGCTATTCCTCCTACGAGCAGTACTTC	CAITPEGYSSYEQYF
TRBV9	TRBJ1-3	TRBD1	17	TGTGCCAGCAGCGCTGGGGACAGCTCCTTCTCTGGAAACACCATATATTTT	CASSAGDSSFSGNTIYF
TRBV14	TRBJ2-1	TRBD2	14	TGTGCCAGCAGCTCGCGGACTAGCGGGAGAATACAGTTCTTC	CASSSRTSGRIQFF
TRBV6-6	TRBJ1-2	NA	14	TGTGCCAGCAGATACACAGAAGGCCCCTATGGCTACACCTTC	CASRYTEGPYGYTF
TRBV14	TRBJ1-4	TRBD1	16	TGTGCCAGCAGCCAACCTGGGGACAGGGCTAGCGAAAAACTGTTTTTT	CASSQPGDRASEKLFF
TRBV27	TRBJ2-4	NA	14	TGTGCCAGCAGTTTCCTTCGGGACACAGGCGTTCAGTACTTC	CASSFLRDTGVQYF
TRBV7-9	TRBJ2-7	TRBD2	15	TGTGCCAGCAGCTTAACTAGCGGGAGAGTCTACGAGCAGTACTTC	CASSLTSGRVYEQYF
TRBV28	TRBJ2-3	TRBD1	14	TGTGCCAGCAGTTTTAGGGGGCATGGAGATACGCAGTATTTT	CASSFRGHGDTQYF
TRBV7-9	TRBJ2-1	NA	14	TGTGCCAGCAGCCTTAGGGGGTTCATCAATGAGCAGTTCTTC	CASSLRGFINEQFF
TRBV18	TRBJ2-7	TRBD2	16	TGTGCCAGCTCCCTTACCCCCTCTAGCGGGAGAGGCGAGCAGTACTTC	CASSLTPSSGRGEQYF
TRBV6-1	TRBJ2-5	TRBD1	16	TGTGCCAGCAGTGAAGGAAGTTGGGACAGGGCAAAGACCCAGTACTTC	CASSEGSWDRAKTQYF
TRBV7-9	TRBJ1-4	NA	15	TGTGCCAGCAGCTTCAAACCGGAGGGCGATGAAAAACTGTTTTTT	CASSFKPEGDEKLFF